The T cell receptor beta chain under discussion was sequenced for a study of T-cell reconstitution after alpha-beta-depleted transplantation in children. V shed 5 bases, J shed 1 base, and the junction held 10 bases outside the gene matches. Germline loops: CDR1 MNHNS, CDR2 SASEGT. The CDR3 runs 17 residues. This clonotype was recorded a few times. Using unique molecular identifiers, the investigators prepared the TCRbeta library. MiXCR, run by TCRdb on the PCR reads, gives a single entry per CDR3 protein. This table holds about 610,000 distinct CDR3 sequences, about 10% found once. This specimen was PBMCs from the stem cell graft donor, taken from the stem cell graft. The clonotype originates from a human donor who donated a stem cell graft to a child with acute myeloid leukemia. The chain employs TRBV6-1 and TRBJ2-3; TRBD2 matches 9 bases. CDR3 bases: TGTGCCAGCAGTCGGGGACTAGCTTCCGAGGGCACAGATACGCAGTATTTT. The encoded protein is CASSRGLASEGTDTQYF.